Listed below are T cell receptor beta chains from one sample, sequenced in a study of shared clonotypes between healthy human individuals. TCRdb's copy holds only in-frame clones and misses some; the assay was immunoSEQ multiplex PCR. The sample includes some 1 million clones, under 80% of them seen just once. The sequencing input was memory CD4+ T cells sorted from blood. These TCRs come from a man in his late teens or twenties in good health. CDR3s include the opening cysteine and the closing phenylalanine or tryptophan. The D gene is left open where the match is weak. Clone size, where shown, is once, few, many, or a class for clones that have expanded.

V	size	J	D	length	CDR3	DNA
TRBV2	.	TRBJ2-5	TRBD1	15	CASSSGTGDQETQYF	TGTGCCAGCAGTTCCGGGACAGGGGACCAAGAGACCCAGTACTTC
TRBV5-6	.	TRBJ1-6	.	16	CASSSGLGDYNSPLHF	TGTGCCAGCAGCTCCGGTCTGGGCGATTATAATTCACCCCTCCACTTT
TRBV7-7	.	TRBJ2-5	.	13	CASSLAIAETQYF	TGTGCTAGCAGCTTAGCCATAGCGGAGACCCAGTACTTC
TRBV28	.	TRBJ1-4	.	17	CASVSGQGLATNEKLFF	TGTGCCAGCGTGTCGGGGCAGGGACTAGCAACTAATGAAAAACTGTTTTTT
TRBV2	.	TRBJ2-1	.	13	CASNVGLNNEQFF	TGTGCCAGCAATGTAGGACTCAACAATGAGCAGTTCTTC
TRBV11-2	.	TRBJ1-6	TRBD1	15	CASSLGADRGSPLHF	TGTGCCAGCAGCTTAGGTGCAGACAGGGGTTCACCCCTCCACTTT
TRBV5-5	many	TRBJ1-2	.	17	CASSLDLEGTLRRGYTF	TGTGCCAGCAGCTTGGATTTAGAGGGCACCCTAAGGAGAGGCTACACCTTC
TRBV7-3	.	TRBJ2-2	.	15	CASSPRRGNTGELFF	TGTGCCAGCAGCCCTAGGAGGGGGAACACCGGGGAGCTGTTTTTT
TRBV5-1	.	TRBJ2-5	.	16	CASSLVPSARQETQYF	TGCGCCAGCAGCTTGGTTCCTAGCGCCCGCCAAGAGACCCAGTACTTC
TRBV7-8	.	TRBJ1-6	.	15	CASSLGEGLGSPLHF	TGTGCCAGCAGCTTAGGAGAGGGGCTGGGATCACCCCTCCACTTT
TRBV5-6	.	TRBJ2-7	TRBD2	15	CASSTLAGATYEQYF	TGTGCCAGCAGCACTCTAGCGGGAGCCACCTACGAGCAGTACTTC
TRBV11-2	.	TRBJ2-7	.	16	CASSLVGDPFRREQYF	TGTGCCAGCAGCTTAGTGGGGGACCCATTCCGCCGCGAGCAGTACTTC
TRBV11-3	.	TRBJ2-5	.	13	CASSSGNQETQYF	TGTGCCAGCAGCTCAGGGAACCAAGAGACCCAGTACTTC
TRBV5-4	.	TRBJ2-3	TRBD2	16	CASSLFGLAGADTQYF	TGTGCCAGCAGCTTGTTCGGGTTAGCGGGAGCCGATACGCAGTATTTT
TRBV6-5	many	TRBJ1-6	.	11	CASGGNSPLHF	TGTGCCAGCGGAGGGAATTCACCCCTCCACTTT
TRBV6-1	.	TRBJ2-7	.	14	CASSGGLTSYEQYF	TGTGCCAGCAGTGGAGGCTTGACCTCCTACGAGCAGTACTTC
TRBV9	.	TRBJ1-1	TRBD1	18	CASSVAPQTGTGDTEAFF	TGTGCCAGCAGCGTAGCCCCTCAAACCGGGACAGGGGACACTGAAGCTTTCTTT
TRBV5-6	.	TRBJ1-2	.	12	CASSLTDYGYTF	TGTGCCAGCAGCTTGACAGACTATGGCTACACCTTC
TRBV5-1	.	TRBJ2-1	.	15	CASSETPSSYNEQFF	TGCGCCAGCAGCGAGACGCCGAGCTCCTACAATGAGCAGTTCTTC
TRBV5-6	.	TRBJ1-2	.	11	CASSFGYGYTF	TGTGCCAGCAGCTTCGGCTATGGCTACACCTTC
TRBV30	.	TRBJ2-7	.	11	CAWKVELEQYF	TGTGCCTGGAAAGTGGAGCTTGAGCAGTACTTC
TRBV30	.	TRBJ1-4	.	12	CAWSGQHEKLFF	TGTGCCTGGAGTGGACAGCATGAAAAACTGTTTTTT
TRBV5-1	once	TRBJ2-1	.	17	CASSLGRSGLGSNEQFF	TGCGCCAGCAGCTTGGGGAGATCGGGGCTCGGGAGCAATGAGCAGTTCTTC
TRBV4-1	.	TRBJ2-1	TRBD2	15	CASSQAGLAAGGQFF	TGCGCCAGCAGCCAAGCGGGACTAGCGGCGGGGGGGCAGTTCTTC
TRBV18	.	TRBJ1-1	TRBD1	16	CASSPIPIGTGKEAFF	TGTGCCAGCTCACCTATACCAATCGGGACAGGGAAGGAGGCTTTCTTT
TRBV10-3	.	TRBJ1-6	TRBD1	13	CAIMDRDDSPLHF	TGTGCCATCATGGACAGGGACGATTCACCCCTCCACTTT
TRBV7-9	few	TRBJ2-2	.	16	CASSPQGSRDTGELFF	TGTGCCAGCAGCCCCCAGGGATCTAGGGACACCGGGGAGCTGTTTTTT
TRBV18	few	TRBJ2-2	.	14	CASPPPSGTGELFF	TGTGCCAGCCCCCCTCCTTCGGGAACCGGGGAGCTGTTTTTT
TRBV10-3	.	TRBJ2-1	.	11	CAISERDEQFF	TGTGCCATCAGTGAGCGTGATGAGCAGTTCTTC
TRBV5-1	once	TRBJ2-7	.	14	CASSSSSTPGEQYF	TGCGCCAGCAGCTCCTCTAGCACCCCTGGTGAGCAGTACTTC
TRBV4-3	.	TRBJ2-3	.	12	CASSQETDTQYF	TGCGCCAGCAGCCAAGAGACAGATACGCAGTATTTT
TRBV19	.	TRBJ1-1	.	12	CASSISSGGAFF	TGTGCCAGTAGTATTAGTTCTGGCGGAGCTTTCTTT
TRBV4-1	.	TRBJ2-1	.	14	CASSPTLFSKEQFF	TGCGCCAGCAGCCCTACCCTTTTCAGTAAAGAGCAGTTCTTC
TRBV5-1	.	TRBJ1-1	.	15	CASSLAVDKNTEAFF	TGCGCCAGCAGCTTGGCGGTCGACAAGAACACTGAAGCTTTCTTT
TRBV27	.	TRBJ2-1	TRBD2	20	CASTLWGNAGGTSSYNEQFF	TGTGCCAGCACTCTCTGGGGGAACGCGGGGGGCACGAGCTCCTACAATGAGCAGTTCTTC
TRBV7-2	.	TRBJ1-3	TRBD1	15	CASSRGTGSGNTIYF	TGTGCCAGCAGCCGAGGGACAGGGTCTGGAAACACCATATATTTT